The text below deals with one T cell receptor beta chain. This specimen belongs to a study of shared clonotypes between healthy human individuals. Data came from immunoSEQ multiplex PCR; TCRdb stores just in-frame clones and leaves some out. The sample lists about 2.4 million clones; over 85% were seen once. Germline V lookup: CDR1 SNHLY, CDR2 FYNNEI. Trimming pared 6 bases from V and 3 bases from J, leaving 14 bases between. This CDR3 region has 15 residues. The source of this sequence is a man aged 18 to 30 in good health. Some clones in this sample may be carry-over from other donors' samples. The chain joins TRBV2 to TRBJ1-4; weak D call: TRBD1 (5 bases). The sequenced sample consisted of naive CD4+ T cells from PBMCs. Described subset: CD45RA+ positively selected. In nucleotides, the CDR3 is TGTGCCAGCAGGCCCACAGGAGTACCTAATGAAAAACTGTTTTTT. Protein sequence: CASRPTGVPNEKLFF.